The 19 T cell receptor beta chains given below trace back to one sample, sequenced in a study of blood T cell repertoires in COVID-19. Clones were read by immunoSEQ multiplex PCR, and TCRdb kept only the in-frame ones, dropping some. The table shows under 300,000 clones, with roughly 89% occurring only once. The sample taken for sequencing was peripheral blood. These receptor sequences come from a man aged 45-60 years with acute or convalescent COVID-19.

This chain uses TRBV7-8 with TRBJ1-3, with D unresolved. Germline CDR1 SGHVS, CDR2 FQNEAQ. The length of the CDR3 is 14 residues. V lost 5 bases and J 0 bases, leaving 8 bases between the germline ends. CDR3 nucleotide sequence: TGTGCCAGCAGCGTGGGAGGCTCTGGAAACACCATATATTTT. It codes for CASSVGGSGNTIYF.

The chain has TRBV10-1 and TRBJ2-3, with D possibly matching TRBD2 (6 bases). Germline V gene data show CDR1 as WNHNN and CDR2 as SYGVQD (reference sequence). The V and J ends lost 5 bases and 2 bases respectively, with 14 bases between them. The length of the CDR3 is 15 residues. The CDR3 here is CASSLGTGDTDTQYF. The CDR3 bases are TGCGCCAGCAGTCTAGGGACTGGGGACACAGATACGCAGTATTTT.

The chain joins TRBV7-8 to TRBJ2-7; perhaps TRBD2 as D (6 bases). The V end was cut by 5 bases, the J end by 3 bases, with 11 bases between. The germline V gene encodes CDR1 SGHVS and CDR2 FQNEAQ. The length of the CDR3 is 13 residues. This CDR3 reads CASSRGVFYEQYF. CDR3 nucleotides: TGTGCCAGCAGCCGCGGGGTTTTCTACGAGCAGTACTTC.

The rearrangement uses TRBV19 and TRBJ1-4; D call uncertain. The CDR3 length is 14 residues. The V end was cut by 6 bases, the J end by 7 bases, with 15 bases between. CDR1 and CDR2 (germline): LNHDA, SQIVND (reference sequence). CDR3 in amino acids: CASSRGGESEKLFF. In DNA form, the CDR3 reads TGTGCCAGTAGCCGCGGAGGAGAAAGTGAAAAACTGTTTTTT.

The V call is TRBV5-1, the J call TRBJ1-1; weak D call: TRBD1 (5 bases). Germline V gene lookup returns CDR1 SGHRS and CDR2 YFSETQ. This CDR3 is 14 amino acids long. V lost 3 bases and J 5 bases, leaving 14 bases between the germline ends. CDR3: CASSSGHLRTEAFF. CDR3 coding DNA: TGCGCCAGCAGCTCCGGACACCTGAGGACTGAAGCTTTCTTT.

This chain links TRBV11-2 with TRBJ2-7; 8 bases agree with TRBD1. The germline V gene encodes CDR1 SGHAT and CDR2 FQNNGV. This CDR3 has 14 amino acids. V lost 6 bases to trimming and J lost 2 bases; unmatched junction nucleotides: 6. CDR3: CASSPGTGTYEQYF. In DNA form, the CDR3 reads TGTGCCAGCAGTCCAGGGACAGGCACCTACGAGCAGTACTTC. Together with reference TRBV11-2 and TRBJ2-7, the CDR3 gives the full variable domain: EAGVAQSPRYKIIEKRQSVAFWCNPISGHATLYWYQQILGQGPKLLIQFQNNGVVDDSQLPKDRFSAERLKGVDSTLKIQPAKLEDSAVYLCASSPGTGTYEQYFGPGTRLTVT.

This sequence joins TRBV19 and TRBJ2-2, with a possible D match to TRBD2 (6 bases). V was pared by 5 bases and J by 4 bases, with 17 bases between. The length of the CDR3 is 16 residues. Per germline, CDR1 LNHDA and CDR2 SQIVND (reference sequence). CDR3 amino acids: CASSLTGTPGTGELFF. CDR3 sequence (DNA): TGTGCCAGTAGTTTGACCGGGACTCCAGGCACCGGGGAGCTGTTTTTT. Drawing the rest from reference TRBV19 and TRBJ2-2, the complete variable domain is DGGITQSPKYLFRKEGQNVTLSCEQNLNHDAMYWYRQDPGQGLRLIYYSQIVNDFQKGDIAEGYSVSREKKESFPLTVTSAQKNPTAFYLCASSLTGTPGTGELFFGEGSRLTVL.

This clone has just one count. The chain uses TRBV7-2 and TRBJ1-5; D is perhaps TRBD1 (6 bases). In germline, CDR1 is SGHTA, CDR2 FQGNSA. Trimming left V 10 bases short and J 0 bases short, with 10 bases between. The CDR3 spans 13 residues. The DNA for the CDR3 is TGTGCCACCGAGGGGGATAGCAATCAGCCCCAGCATTTT. As protein: CATEGDSNQPQHF.

The chain has TRBV6-5 and TRBJ2-5; 10 bases map to TRBD2. Germline V gene data show CDR1 as MNHEY and CDR2 as SVGAGI. The trim removed 9 bases at V and 4 bases at J, leaving 8 bases unmatched. CDR3 length equals 14 residues. CDR3 amino acids: CASRTSGHGETQYF. The CDR3 nucleotides are TGTGCCAGTAGGACTAGCGGACATGGAGAGACCCAGTACTTC.

The chain employs TRBV6-5 and TRBJ1-1; D is unclear. This CDR3 region has 13 residues. Trimming cost V 8 bases and J 1 base, with 11 bases left between them. The germline gives CDR1 MNHEY, CDR2 SVGAGI. CDR3 in amino acids: CASGSGRNTEAFF. The DNA for the CDR3 is TGTGCCAGCGGGTCGGGGAGGAACACTGAAGCTTTCTTT.

V and J are TRBV9 and TRBJ1-1; TRBD1 matches at 9 bases. The CDR3 is 15 amino acids. Germline V gene lookup returns CDR1 SGDLS and CDR2 YYNGEE. J was trimmed by 7 bases and V by 4 bases; bases with no gene match: 11. Here the CDR3 reads CASSPRTGEQGEAFF. In nucleotides, the CDR3 is TGTGCCAGCAGCCCCCGGACAGGGGAACAAGGTGAAGCTTTCTTT.

J is TRBJ2-4 and V is TRBV19, with 7 bases lining up with TRBD1. The CDR3 is 18 amino acids. The germline CDR1 and CDR2 sequences are LNHDA and SQIVND (reference sequence). J was trimmed by 0 bases and V by 6 bases; bases with no gene match: 14. In DNA, the CDR3 is TGTGCCAGTAGCCCCCGGGACGGGACAGTCCTAGCCAAAAACATTCAGTACTTC. This codes for CASSPRDGTVLAKNIQYF.

The V call is TRBV5-6, the J call TRBJ1-2, with TRBD1 matching over 8 bases. Germline V gives CDR1 SGHDT, CDR2 YYEEEE. J gave up 10 bases and V 3 bases, and 8 bases lay outside the gene matches. CDR3 length: 13 residues. CDR3 amino acids: CASSYPQTGDYTF. The CDR3 DNA is TGTGCCAGCAGCTACCCTCAGACAGGGGACTACACCTTC.

Only one count was recorded for this clone. The chain joins TRBV30 to TRBJ2-5, with 9 bases matching TRBD2. V was clipped by 7 bases and J by 3 bases; unmatched bases: 18. The V gene's germline CDR1 is GTSNPN and CDR2 SVGIG (reference sequence). The CDR3 covers 17 residues. The CDR3 sequence: CASSRERGVLGEETQYF. Here the CDR3 DNA reads TGTGCCTCCTCCCGGGAGCGGGGGGTTTTAGGCGAAGAGACCCAGTACTTC.

V usage is TRBV6-5 and J usage is TRBJ2-7; TRBD1 agrees at 7 bases. This CDR3 has 13 residues. Unmatched junction bases numbered 7, after V lost 6 bases and J lost 5 bases. Germline V gene sequence: CDR1 MNHEY, CDR2 SVGAGI. The CDR3 DNA reads as TGTGCCAGCAGGACACAGGGGTTCGACGAGCAGTACTTC. It encodes CASRTQGFDEQYF.

This clone appeared once. This chain links TRBV6-6 with TRBJ2-5, with D perhaps TRBD2 (6 bases). There are 13 residues in the CDR3. Between the trimmed V and J ends, which lost 7 bases and 4 bases, there was a span of 13 bases. Germline V gene data show CDR1 as MNHNY and CDR2 as SVGAGI (reference sequence). The CDR3 DNA follows: TGTGCCAGCACCCGGGAGATTATAGAGACCCAGTACTTC. The encoded protein is CASTREIIETQYF.

V is TRBV7-8 and J is TRBJ2-1; D is perhaps TRBD2 (5 bases). V shed 4 bases and J shed 3 bases, with 13 bases lying between them. There are 15 residues in the CDR3. The germline gives CDR1 SGHVS, CDR2 FQNEAQ. Here the CDR3 reads CASSSYLANYNEQFF. For the CDR3, the DNA is TGTGCCAGCAGCTCGTACCTAGCCAACTACAATGAGCAGTTCTTC.

This clone occurred once. V gene TRBV9 combines with J gene TRBJ1-1; TRBD1 matches at 10 bases. Germline V gene data show CDR1 as SGDLS and CDR2 as YYNGEE. The junction had 7 bases not matched to a gene; V was cut back by 1 base and J by 4 bases. The CDR3 has 16 residues. CDR3: CASSVRVGTGVTEAFF. The CDR3 DNA reads as TGTGCCAGCAGCGTAAGAGTAGGGACAGGGGTCACTGAAGCTTTCTTT.

This chain uses TRBV10-3 with TRBJ1-1; 7 bases agree with TRBD1. Germline V gene sequence: CDR1 ENHRY, CDR2 SYGVKD. The V gene end was trimmed by 3 bases and the J gene end by 2 bases; junction bases not matched to a gene: 6. The CDR3 totals 15 residues. CDR3 in DNA: TGTGCCATCAGTGATGCAAGGACAGGTAACACTGAAGCTTTCTTT. It is translated as CAISDARTGNTEAFF.